This section outlines one T cell receptor (beta chain) sequence together with its context. The antigen is not known. This entry comes from a study of cytomegalovirus exposure and HLA in healthy donors. General study findings and limits: In a later analysis, TCR beta V- and J-gene trimming was associated with a missense DCLRE1C variant.

The PCR was carried out with 60 Vbeta primers and 13 Jbeta primers. TCRdb's copy holds only in-frame clones and misses some; the assay was immunoSEQ multiplex PCR. The table lists around 150,000 clones, 86% of them singletons. This CDR3 is 15 amino acids long. From germline, CDR1 is SGHNT and CDR2 YYREEE (reference sequence). With 4 bases clipped from V and 2 bases from J, the junction kept 5 bases outside the gene matches. The receptor was derived from a woman under 30 in good health and CMV-seronegative. The rearrangement links TRBV5-4 to TRBJ2-7, with 11 positions matching TRBD2. What was sequenced was PBMCs. For the CDR3, the DNA is TGTGCCAGCAGCATCGGGACTAGCGGAACCTACGAGCAGTACTTC. Its protein is CASSIGTSGTYEQYF.